The 18 T cell receptor beta chains in this list originate from one sample, sequenced in a study of shared clonotypes between healthy human individuals. The assay was immunoSEQ multiplex PCR, and TCRdb's table has in-frame clones only and misses some. Of 2 million to 2.5 million clones detected, just under 95% appear once; the ten largest clones hold about 0.36%. The sequenced material came from naive CD4+ T cells from PBMCs. Subset here: CD45RA+ positively selected. These receptors were obtained from a man aged 18 to 29 in good health. Some clones in this sample may be carry-over from other donors' samples.

V usage is TRBV7-8 and J usage is TRBJ2-7; no firm D call. This CDR3 has 13 residues. The germline V gene encodes CDR1 SGHVS and CDR2 FQNEAQ. Trimming shortened V by 6 bases and J by 4 bases, and 13 bases separated the two germline ends. The CDR3, as DNA: TGTGCCAGCAGATACCGCTTCGGGTACGAGCAGTACTTC. It codes for CASRYRFGYEQYF.

The J gene is TRBJ2-6, the V gene TRBV5-4; a possible D gene is TRBD1 (6 bases). The ends were cut back, 2 bases at V and 0 bases at J, with 21 bases in the middle. From germline, CDR1 is SGHNT and CDR2 YYREEE (reference sequence). This CDR3 is 20 amino acids long. The CDR3 here is CASSFGVRQLGGSGANVLTF. The CDR3 region has the DNA TGTGCCAGCAGCTTTGGGGTCCGCCAGTTAGGGGGCTCTGGGGCCAACGTCCTGACTTTC.

The chain has TRBV28 and TRBJ1-1; 7 nucleotides agree with TRBD1. Germline lookup yields CDR1 MDHEN and CDR2 SYDVKM. J lost 6 bases, V lost 7 bases, and 11 bases had no gene match. This CDR3 is built from 14 residues. This CDR3 reads CASNRPQGMAEAFF. CDR3 nucleotides: TGTGCCAGCAATCGACCACAGGGGATGGCTGAAGCTTTCTTT.

This clone showed up just once. The rearrangement joins TRBV5-6 to TRBJ1-5, with unresolved D. This CDR3 has 15 residues. CDR1 SGHDT and CDR2 YYEEEE come from the germline V gene. V was cut by 1 base and J by 6 bases, with 14 bases left in between. CDR3 in DNA: TGTGCCAGCAGCTTGCGGGCAGCCTTGGGTCAGCCCCAGCATTTT. Protein product: CASSLRAALGQPQHF.

Regarding this clone: The same CDR3 is also encoded by other DNA sequences in this sample. The V and J genes are TRBV6-1 and TRBJ1-5; D is uncertain. Trimming took 1 base from V and 7 from J, leaving 8 bases between them. The CDR3 has 13 amino acids. CDR1 is MNHNS and CDR2 is SASEGT in the germline V gene. The CDR3 spells CASSEGLRQPQHF. The DNA for the CDR3 is TGTGCCAGCAGTGAAGGTCTTCGACAGCCCCAGCATTTT.

The chain couples TRBV5-6 to TRBJ1-1; D might be TRBD1 (6 bases). Germline V CDR1 and CDR2: SGHDT, YYEEEE. The CDR3 has 14 residues. With 1 base removed from V and 1 base from J, the gap between germline ends came to 8 bases. The CDR3: CASSLSGQNTEAFF. The CDR3, as DNA: TGTGCCAGCAGCTTGTCGGGACAGAACACTGAAGCTTTCTTT.

The V gene is TRBV28, the J gene TRBJ2-3; no clear D gene. With 3 bases removed from V and 1 base from J, the gap between germline ends came to 11 bases. The CDR3 is 15 amino acids. In germline, CDR1 is MDHEN, CDR2 SYDVKM. The CDR3 nucleotides are TGTGCCAGCAGTTTTACATCTTGGGGCACAGATACGCAGTATTTT. It codes for CASSFTSWGTDTQYF. Filled out from reference TRBV28 and TRBJ2-3, the complete variable domain reads DVKVTQSSRYLVKRTGEKVFLECVQDMDHENMFWYRQDPGLGLRLIYFSYDVKMKEKGDIPEGYSVSREKKERFSLILESASTNQTSMYLCASSFTSWGTDTQYFGPGTRLTVL.

This chain joins TRBV28 and TRBJ1-4; 7 bases are a match to TRBD1. The CDR3 totals 14 residues. V shed 7 bases and J 3 bases; nucleotides not matched to a gene: 5. The germline CDR1 and CDR2 sequences are MDHEN and SYDVKM. CDR3 region: CASIEGGSNEKLFF. As DNA, the CDR3 is TGTGCCAGCATTGAAGGGGGCTCTAATGAAAAACTGTTTTTT.

This rearrangement joins TRBV27 to TRBJ2-5; the D gene could be TRBD1 or TRBD2 (5 bases each). The germline V gene has CDR1 MNHEY and CDR2 SMNVEV (reference sequence). The germline V and J ends were trimmed by 3 bases and 5 bases, with 10 bases remaining between them. This CDR3 is built from 13 residues. The CDR3 DNA reads as TGTGCCAGCAGTTTTCTGGGGACCGAGACCCAGTACTTC. Translated: CASSFLGTETQYF.

This chain joins TRBV14 and TRBJ2-3, with D tentatively TRBD1 (5 bases). CDR1 SGHDN and CDR2 FVKESK come from the germline V gene. The CDR3 has 15 residues. Trimming took off 3 bases at V and 0 bases at J, with 10 bases between the two ends. CDR3 protein: CASSHLTVSTDTQYF. The CDR3 DNA follows: TGTGCCAGCAGCCATCTGACAGTCAGCACAGATACGCAGTATTTT.

Points on this clone: The sample holds other DNA sequences that translate to the same CDR3. The chain joins TRBV15 to TRBJ1-2; D is possibly TRBD1 (5 bases). Deletions cut 0 bases from V and 5 bases from J, with 10 bases between. The germline gives CDR1 LNHNV, CDR2 YYDKDF (reference sequence). The CDR3 has 14 residues. The CDR3 coding sequence is TGTGCCACCAGCAGAGATAGGGGTGGGTATGGCTACACCTTC. It specifies CATSRDRGGYGYTF.

This clone came up once. J is TRBJ2-7 and V is TRBV7-8; tentative D call: TRBD2 (6 bases). The CDR3 sequence is 13 residues long. Germline V gives CDR1 SGHVS, CDR2 FQNEAQ. Trimming left V 5 bases short and J 3 bases short, with 11 bases between. In nucleotides, the CDR3 is TGTGCCAGCAGCGGAGGGATACACTACGAGCAGTACTTC. Its translation: CASSGGIHYEQYF.

V is TRBV28 and J is TRBJ2-2; D is unclear. CDR3 length: 12 amino acids. Trimming removed 6 bases from V and 7 bases from J, with 9 bases in between. Per germline, CDR1 MDHEN and CDR2 SYDVKM. As DNA, the CDR3 is TGTGCCAGCAGATCAGGTGACGGGGAGCTGTTTTTT. Its protein product is CASRSGDGELFF.

This chain links TRBV2 with TRBJ2-1; D might be TRBD1 (7 bases). The CDR3 runs 16 residues. V lost 0 bases to trimming and J lost 9 bases, with 18 bases between them. Germline V gene lookup returns CDR1 SNHLY and CDR2 FYNNEI. The CDR3 nucleotides are TGTGCCAGCAGTGAAGCGCTAGGGGGCGGGACGGGTGAGCAGTTCTTC. Its protein product is CASSEALGGGTGEQFF.

The table lists this clone with a count of one. This chain uses TRBV28 with TRBJ2-5; TRBD2 matches 8 bases. Per germline, CDR1 MDHEN and CDR2 SYDVKM. The CDR3 runs to 14 residues. V gave up 2 bases and J gave up 1 base; unmatched junction bases: 0. Here the CDR3 reads CASSLREGQETQYF. The CDR3 DNA sequence: TGTGCCAGCAGTTTACGGGAGGGCCAAGAGACCCAGTACTTC.

The V and J genes are TRBV4-1 and TRBJ1-3; maybe TRBD1 (5 bases). The CDR3 extends over 15 amino acids. V shed 1 base and J shed 4 bases, with 11 bases lying between them. Germline CDR1 is MGHRA and CDR2 is YSYEKL. The CDR3 region is CASSQVGVPGNTIYF. CDR3 DNA: TGCGCCAGCAGCCAAGTAGGGGTTCCCGGAAACACCATATATTTT.

This chain connects TRBV5-1 to TRBJ2-5; D not certain. The germline V gene encodes CDR1 SGHRS and CDR2 YFSETQ. Between the trimmed V and J ends, which lost 0 bases and 3 bases, there was a span of 18 bases. The CDR3 sequence is 17 residues long. The chain's CDR3 is CASSLAVGPRSEETQYF. CDR3 bases: TGCGCCAGCAGCTTGGCCGTTGGACCCCGGTCAGAAGAGACCCAGTACTTC. The entire variable domain, with the rest obtained from reference TRBV5-1 and TRBJ2-5, is as follows: KAGVTQTPRYLIKTRGQQVTLSCSPISGHRSVSWYQQTPGQGLQFLFEYFSETQRNKGNFPGRFSGRQFSNSRSEMNVSTLELGDSALYLCASSLAVGPRSEETQYFGPGTRLLVL.

The chain is built from TRBV28 and TRBJ2-7; D tentatively reads TRBD1 or TRBD2 (5 bases each). The CDR3 has 13 residues. The ends were cut back, 8 bases at V and 3 bases at J, with 14 bases in the middle. Per germline, CDR1 MDHEN and CDR2 SYDVKM. The CDR3 region is CASASGTVYEQYF. CDR3 DNA: TGTGCCAGCGCCTCCGGGACCGTCTACGAGCAGTACTTC.